This TCR beta chain was recorded in a study of blood T cell repertoires in COVID-19. Study-wide context: Sources were T cells, B-cell-depleted T cells, or PBMCs; the material itself was cDNA or gDNA.

CDR3 length: 13 residues. With 1 base removed from V and 8 bases from J, the gap between germline ends came to 8 bases. Germline V gene lookup returns CDR1 SGHTA and CDR2 FQGNSA. This clone was counted a single time. Participant age was roughly 18 to 90 years, and participants resided in approximately 24 US areas. Participants were placed into cohorts based on the clinical history they reported. Under the authors' procedure: Cell counts per sample came from amplifying reference gene primers. Sequencing used immunoSEQ multiplex PCR; TCRdb keeps in-frame clones, though not all of them. V and J calls and clone size come straight from that table; D and trimming were deduced from the DNA. Among some 220,000 clones listed, 70% to 90% were seen once.

The specimen was PBMCs or T cells enriched from blood (not recorded which). The rearrangement links TRBV7-2 to TRBJ1-4; no reliable D call. The TCR originated in a woman between 45 and 60 years old in a cohort exposed to, infected with or recovered from COVID-19 (not recorded which). The DNA for the CDR3 is TGTGCCAGCAGCTTAGTCGGCGGAGAAAAACTGTTTTTT. Encoded protein: CASSLVGGEKLFF.